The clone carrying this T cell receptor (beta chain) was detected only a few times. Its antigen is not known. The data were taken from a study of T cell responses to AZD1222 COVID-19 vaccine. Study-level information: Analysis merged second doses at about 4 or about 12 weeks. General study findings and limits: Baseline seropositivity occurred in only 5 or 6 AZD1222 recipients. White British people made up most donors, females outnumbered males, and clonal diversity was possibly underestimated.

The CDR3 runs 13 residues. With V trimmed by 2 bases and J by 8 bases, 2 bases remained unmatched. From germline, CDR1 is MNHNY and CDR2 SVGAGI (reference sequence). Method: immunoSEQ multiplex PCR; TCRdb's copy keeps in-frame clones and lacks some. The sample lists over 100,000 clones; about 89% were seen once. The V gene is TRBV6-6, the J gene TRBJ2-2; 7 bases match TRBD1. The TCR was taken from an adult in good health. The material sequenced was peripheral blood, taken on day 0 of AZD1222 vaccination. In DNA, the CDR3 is TGTGCCAGCAGTTACGAGGGGGCAGGGGAGCTGTTTTTT. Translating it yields CASSYEGAGELFF.